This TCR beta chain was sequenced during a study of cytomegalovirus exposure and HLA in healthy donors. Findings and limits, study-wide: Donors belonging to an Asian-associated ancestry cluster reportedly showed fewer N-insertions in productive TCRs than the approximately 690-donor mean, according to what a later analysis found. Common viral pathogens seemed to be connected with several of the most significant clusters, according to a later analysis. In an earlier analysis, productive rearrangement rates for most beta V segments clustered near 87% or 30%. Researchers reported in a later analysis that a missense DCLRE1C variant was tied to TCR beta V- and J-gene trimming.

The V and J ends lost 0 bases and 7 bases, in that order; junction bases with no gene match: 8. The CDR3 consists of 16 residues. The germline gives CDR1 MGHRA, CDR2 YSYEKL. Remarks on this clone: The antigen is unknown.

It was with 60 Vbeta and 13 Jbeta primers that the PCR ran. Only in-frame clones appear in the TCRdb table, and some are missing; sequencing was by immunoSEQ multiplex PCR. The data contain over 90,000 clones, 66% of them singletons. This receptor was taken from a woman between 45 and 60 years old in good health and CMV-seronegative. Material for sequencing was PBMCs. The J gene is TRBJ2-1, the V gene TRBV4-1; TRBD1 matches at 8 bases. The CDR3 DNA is TGCGCCAGCAGCCAAGACAGGGGGCGTCCTATGAATGAGCAGTTCTTC. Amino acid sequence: CASSQDRGRPMNEQFF.